This T cell receptor (beta chain) was documented in a study of blood T cells in healthy people across ages. General study points: Diversity was estimated from one million T cells, and these estimates were considered underestimates.

In regard to this clonotype: Its specificity is unknown.

The ends lost 3 bases at V and 8 bases at J; junction bases unmatched: 7. CDR3 length: 13 amino acids. Germline V gives CDR1 DFQATT, CDR2 SNEGSKA (reference sequence). The authors ran a second PCR of about 6 to 12 cycles using a sample-barcoded 5' primer and a J-beta primer mix. One entry per CDR3 protein, called by TCRdb with MiXCR from the 5' RACE reads. Of hundreds of thousands of distinct CDR3 sequences listed, less than 60% are singletons. This TCR came from a man aged 80 or over in good health. Sequenced input: blood. J is TRBJ2-1 and V is TRBV20-1; 7 nucleotides agree with TRBD1. CDR3 sequence: CSASRGQMDEQFF. The CDR3 DNA reads TGCAGTGCTAGCCGGGGACAGATGGATGAGCAGTTCTTC.